This passage covers 17 T cell receptor beta chains from one sample sequenced in a study of OX40 agonist ivuxolimab in advanced cancers. Clones were read by immunoSEQ multiplex PCR, and TCRdb kept only the in-frame ones, dropping some. The table has about 50,000 clones, approximately 89% seen once. The material was CD4+ or CD8+ T cells sorted from blood, obtained in a trial of the OX40 agonist ivuxolimab. The source of these receptors is an adult with an advanced solid tumor such as melanoma, head and neck, liver or kidney cancer.

The chain carries TRBV10-2 and TRBJ2-7; D is perhaps TRBD2 (5 bases). The V end was cut by 6 bases, the J end by 3 bases, with 12 bases between. CDR1 and CDR2 (germline): WSHSY, SAAADI. The CDR3 covers 13 residues. CDR3 sequence: CASRGADIYEQYF. CDR3 coding DNA: TGCGCCAGCAGGGGAGCAGATATCTACGAGCAGTACTTC.

The chain carries TRBV6-5 and TRBJ2-5; TRBD1 is a possible D gene (5 bases). Germline V gene sequence: CDR1 MNHEY, CDR2 SVGAGI. The CDR3 runs to 15 residues. V was trimmed by 2 bases and J by 4 bases, leaving 14 bases between them. The CDR3 sequence is CASSYPQGRGETQYF. The DNA for the CDR3 is TGTGCCAGCAGTTACCCTCAGGGTCGTGGAGAGACCCAGTACTTC.

V gene TRBV5-6 combines with J gene TRBJ1-5; D gene uncertain. In germline, CDR1 is SGHDT, CDR2 YYEEEE. V lost 0 bases, J lost 2 bases, and 12 bases lay in between. There are 16 residues in the CDR3. CDR3 residues: CASSLEGLRGNQPQHF. For the CDR3, the DNA is TGTGCCAGCAGCTTGGAGGGCCTACGTGGCAATCAGCCCCAGCATTTT.

V gene TRBV21-1 combines with J gene TRBJ1-1; the table calls TRBD1, which could not be checked here. TRBV21-1 is a pseudogene segment. The CDR3 totals 18 residues. The CDR3 DNA reads TGTGCCAGCACCTCAGGCCCTATGACAGGGACCATGAACACTGAAGCTTTCTTT. Protein product: CASTSGPMTGTMNTEAFF.

This clone has only one observation. This sequence joins TRBV2 and TRBJ2-7; 7 bases fit TRBD1. The CDR3 runs to 16 residues. CDR1 and CDR2 (germline): SNHLY, FYNNEI. V lost 3 bases and J lost 0; bases outside the gene matches: 8. The CDR3 region has the DNA TGTGCCAGCAGTGAGACAGGGACAATTAGCTCCTACGAGCAGTACTTC. Translation gives CASSETGTISSYEQYF.

The V gene is TRBV30, the J gene TRBJ1-2, with TRBD1 identical over 8 bases. The V segment lost 7 bases and the J segment 4 bases; nucleotides outside the gene matches: 8. From germline, CDR1 is GTSNPN and CDR2 SVGIG (reference sequence). The CDR3 is 13 amino acids. DNA of the CDR3: TGTGCCTCCCAGGACAGGGTGAGCTATGGCTACACCTTC. Amino acids: CASQDRVSYGYTF.

This chain links TRBV7-6 with TRBJ1-1, with D maybe TRBD1 (5 bases). The CDR3 contains 13 residues. CDR1 is SGHVS, CDR2 FNYEAQ, per germline. Trimming left V 5 bases short and J 4 bases short, with 11 bases between. For the CDR3, the DNA is TGTGCCAGCAGCGCAGGGAGCACCACTGAAGCTTTCTTT. Its translation: CASSAGSTTEAFF.

This clone was counted only a few times. The CDR3 sequence is CASSAGDKYEQYF. The CDR3, as DNA: TGCGCCAGCAGCGCCGGGGATAAGTACGAGCAGTACTTC. The rearrangement uses TRBV5-1 and TRBJ2-7, with D tentatively TRBD2 (5 bases). Germline CDR1 and CDR2: SGHRS and YFSETQ. CDR3 length: 13 amino acids. Between the trimmed V and J ends, which lost 4 bases and 4 bases, there was a span of 12 bases.

The chain couples TRBV19 to TRBJ2-5, with 7 nucleotides matching TRBD1. The CDR3 extends over 14 amino acids. Germline V CDR1 and CDR2: LNHDA, SQIVND (reference sequence). J was trimmed by 2 bases and V by 5 bases; bases with no gene match: 5. The CDR3 region has the DNA TGTGCCAGTAGTTCGGGACAGTCACAAGAGACCCAGTACTTC. Residues: CASSSGQSQETQYF.

V is TRBV29-1 and J is TRBJ1-2; D might be TRBD1 (5 bases). Per the germline V gene, CDR1 is SQVTM and CDR2 is ANQGSEA. V was clipped by 6 bases and J by 4 bases, with 18 bases between them. The length of the CDR3 is 14 residues. The chain's CDR3 is CSVKLSGVGYGYTF. The CDR3 DNA sequence: TGCAGCGTCAAGCTTTCGGGGGTGGGCTATGGCTACACCTTC. The entire variable domain, with the rest obtained from reference TRBV29-1 and TRBJ1-2, is as follows: SAVISQKPSRDICQRGTSLTIQCQVDSQVTMMFWYRQQPGQSLTLIATANQGSEATYESGFVIDKFPISRPNLTFSTLTVSNMSPEDSSIYLCSVKLSGVGYGYTFGSGTRLTVV.

This clone was seen once. The chain combines TRBV29-1 with TRBJ2-3, with TRBD2 matching over 12 bases. Germline values: CDR1 SQVTM, CDR2 ANQGSEA. The CDR3 length is 15 residues. With 6 bases clipped from V and 4 bases from J, the junction kept 8 bases outside the gene matches. The CDR3, as DNA: TGCAGCGTAGGACTAGCGGGATACCAGGCAGATACGCAGTATTTT. Residues: CSVGLAGYQADTQYF.

The chain uses TRBV4-2 and TRBJ2-5; a possible D gene is TRBD2 (6 bases). Germline V gene sequence: CDR1 LGHNA, CDR2 YNFKEQ. Trimming shortened V by 0 bases and J by 4 bases, and 12 bases separated the two germline ends. The length of the CDR3 is 15 residues. For the CDR3, the DNA is TGTGCCAGCAGCCAAGATTGGGCTAGCGTAGAGACCCAGTACTTC. Its translation: CASSQDWASVETQYF.

The genes are TRBV28 and TRBJ2-7, with D tentatively TRBD1 (5 bases). The germline CDR1 and CDR2 sequences are MDHEN and SYDVKM. CDR3 length: 14 amino acids. V lost 5 bases to trimming and J lost 3 bases, with 14 bases between them. CDR3 amino acids: CASSPSDRFYEQYV. The CDR3 DNA follows: TGTGCCAGCAGTCCTTCAGACAGATTCTACGAGCAGTACGTC.

This clone was detected once. The gene calls are TRBV9 and TRBJ2-1; tentatively, D is TRBD2 (5 bases). Trimming stripped 4 bases from V and 12 bases from J, with 11 bases between. From germline, CDR1 is SGDLS and CDR2 YYNGEE. The CDR3 loop spans 11 amino acids. The CDR3 protein is CASSPNEGQFF. The CDR3, as DNA: TGTGCCAGCAGCCCAAATGAGGGGCAGTTCTTC.

The chain couples TRBV7-2 to TRBJ1-2; 8 nucleotides align to TRBD1. V trimming: 1 base; J trimming: 3 bases; junction bases outside the gene matches: 10. Germline CDR1 and CDR2: SGHTA and FQGNSA. This CDR3 is 17 amino acids long. The CDR3 DNA follows: TGTGCCAGCAGCTTAGACTCTGGGACAGGTATATACTATGGCTACACCTTC. Protein product: CASSLDSGTGIYYGYTF.

This clone appeared once. V is TRBV5-4 and J is TRBJ2-5; 13 nucleotides agree with TRBD2. Trimming at V came to 2 bases and at J to 4 bases, leaving 5 bases not matched to a gene. Germline lookup yields CDR1 SGHNT and CDR2 YYREEE (reference sequence). The CDR3 extends over 16 amino acids. CDR3 nucleotides: TGTGCCAGCAGCTTCGGACTAGCGGGAGTCGGAGAGACCCAGTACTTC. It is translated as CASSFGLAGVGETQYF.

This CDR3 is CASSLDPRTGTTGELFF. The CDR3 DNA sequence: TGTGCCAGCAGCTTAGATCCTAGGACAGGGACCACCGGGGAGCTGTTTTTT. J is TRBJ2-2 and V is TRBV11-2, with 8 bases matching TRBD1. This CDR3 region has 17 residues. Germline V gene sequence: CDR1 SGHAT, CDR2 FQNNGV. With V trimmed by 0 bases and J by 4 bases, 7 bases remained unmatched.